Shown below are 3 T cell receptor beta chains from a single sample sequenced in a study of T-cell reconstitution after alpha-beta-depleted transplantation in children. Preparation of the TCRbeta library was carried out with unique molecular identifiers. TCRdb recomputed calls from the PCR reads with MiXCR, one row per CDR3 protein. Found here are over 450,000 distinct CDR3 sequences, 8% to 11% of them singletons; the top ten hold around 2%. This specimen consisted of PBMCs, obtained before TCRalphabeta/CD19-depleted stem cell transplant. The receptors shown here come from a child aged 2-15 years with inherited bone marrow failure, due to receive a stem cell transplant.

This clonotype occurred once. This sequence may be a read error, since a much larger clone differs from it by one base. The V call is TRBV3-1, the J call TRBJ2-1, with D tentatively TRBD2 (6 bases). Between the trimmed V and J ends, which lost 1 base and 4 bases, there was a span of 11 bases. Per the germline V gene, CDR1 is LGHDT and CDR2 is YNNKEL (reference sequence). CDR3 length equals 15 residues. Here the CDR3 reads CASSQVGSPYNEQFF. The CDR3 DNA reads TGTGCCAGCAGCCAAGTCGGGAGCCCTTACAATGAGCAGTTCTTC.

This clonotype turned up a few times. The V gene is TRBV27, the J gene TRBJ2-7; 10 nucleotides agree with TRBD2. The V gene end was trimmed by 4 bases and the J gene end by 2 bases; junction bases not matched to a gene: 5. CDR3 length equals 15 residues. Per germline, CDR1 MNHEY and CDR2 SMNVEV (reference sequence). CDR3: CASSYGTSVAYEQYF. CDR3 nucleotides: TGTGCCAGCAGTTATGGGACTAGCGTAGCCTACGAGCAGTACTTC.

This clonotype was found many times. The rearrangement uses TRBV20-1 and TRBJ2-1; D may be TRBD2 (5 bases). Trimming removed 6 bases from V and 0 bases from J, with 15 bases in between. The CDR3 extends over 15 amino acids. Germline lookup yields CDR1 DFQATT and CDR2 SNEGSKA (reference sequence). DNA for the CDR3: TGCAGTGCCTCTAGGCGGAGGAGCTCCTACAATGAGCAGTTCTTC. Protein: CSASRRRSSYNEQFF.